Listed here are 6 T cell receptor beta chains from one sample, sequenced in a study of cytomegalovirus exposure and HLA in healthy donors. PCR amplification relied on 60 Vbeta primers (plus 13 Jbeta primers). Measured with immunoSEQ multiplex PCR; TCRdb has only the in-frame clones, and not every one. The table shows nearly 100,000 clones, with roughly three quarters occurring only once. Material: PBMCs. These receptors came from a woman in her sixties or seventies in good health and CMV-seropositive.

The rearrangement joins TRBV28 to TRBJ2-3, with 9 bases fitting TRBD2. The V segment lost 6 bases and the J segment 1 base; nucleotides outside the gene matches: 5. The CDR3 has 15 amino acids. CDR1 is MDHEN, CDR2 SYDVKM, per germline. CDR3 nucleotides: TGTGCCAGCAGACCATGGACTAGCGGCACAGATACGCAGTATTTT. Its translation: CASRPWTSGTDTQYF.

This sequence joins TRBV4-1 and TRBJ2-1; 8 bases are a match to TRBD2. Trimming cost V 0 bases and J 7 bases; bases outside gene matches: 8. Looked up from germline, CDR1 is MGHRA and CDR2 is YSYEKL. CDR3 length: 16 amino acids. DNA of the CDR3: TGCGCCAGCAGCCAAGATATACCACTAGCGGTAAATGAGCAGTTCTTC. Translating it yields CASSQDIPLAVNEQFF.

V gene TRBV19 combines with J gene TRBJ2-1, with TRBD2 identical over 12 bases. CDR1 LNHDA and CDR2 SQIVND come from the germline V gene (reference sequence). The V segment lost 2 bases and the J segment 7 bases; nucleotides outside the gene matches: 9. The CDR3 is made up of 17 amino acids. As DNA, the CDR3 is TGTGCCAGTAGTATACGCCCTCTAGCGGGAGGGCGGAATGAGCAGTTCTTC. Its translation is CASSIRPLAGGRNEQFF.

This sequence joins TRBV7-9 and TRBJ1-3; unclear D gene. This CDR3 has 15 residues. The germline CDR1 and CDR2 sequences are SEHNR and FQNEAQ (reference sequence). V was trimmed by 1 base and J by 1 base, leaving 8 bases between them. CDR3 loop: CASSLVSGSGNTIYF. CDR3 in DNA: TGTGCCAGCAGCTTAGTGTCCGGTTCTGGAAACACCATATATTTT. Supplemented by reference TRBV7-9 and TRBJ1-3, the full variable domain reads DTGVSQNPRHKITKRGQNVTFRCDPISEHNRLYWYRQTLGQGPEFLTYFQNEAQLEKSRLLSDRFSAERPKGSFSTLEIQRTEQGDSAMYLCASSLVSGSGNTIYFGEGSWLTVV.

A note on this clone: Germline is not matched at one junction end, which may reflect a read error. This rearrangement joins TRBV6-1 to TRBJ2-7, with TRBD2 matching over 12 bases. The CDR3 runs to 13 residues. Germline CDR1 MNHNS, CDR2 SASEGT. CDR3 coding DNA: TGTGCCAGCAGTGAAGAGTCTCGGACTAGCGGGGCTTTC. As protein: CASSEESRTSGAF.

The rearrangement links TRBV7-9 to TRBJ2-3, with 11 bases identical to TRBD2. With 6 bases clipped from V and 3 bases from J, the junction kept 14 bases outside the gene matches. CDR1 and CDR2 (germline): SEHNR, FQNEAQ (reference sequence). CDR3 length: 18 residues. The CDR3 reads CASSHTGISGRATDTQYF. CDR3 in DNA: TGTGCCAGCAGTCATACGGGTATTAGCGGGAGGGCGACAGATACGCAGTATTTT.